The 11 T cell receptor beta chains listed next were all sequenced from one sample in a study of blood T cell repertoires in COVID-19. The method was immunoSEQ multiplex PCR; TCRdb's version includes in-frame clones alone and lacks a portion of them. This sample yields around 370,000 clones, of which roughly 86% are seen a single time; more than 5.5% belongs to the top ten. Sequenced sample: peripheral blood. These receptors were taken from a woman between 65 and 79 years old with COVID-19, enrolled during active disease.

V gene TRBV28 combines with J gene TRBJ2-7, with 8 bases matching TRBD2. Losses at the gene ends were 5 bases for V and 3 bases for J; bases not matched to a gene: 9. CDR3 size: 15 residues. CDR1 and CDR2 (germline): MDHEN, SYDVKM. The CDR3 nucleotides are TGTGCCAGCAGTCCCCCAAGCGGGGGAAACTACGAGCAGTACTTC. Encoded protein: CASSPPSGGNYEQYF.

The chain uses TRBV7-9 and TRBJ1-2; 9 nucleotides agree with TRBD1. Unmatched junction bases numbered 3, after V lost 4 bases and J lost 0 bases. This CDR3 has 15 amino acids. Germline V gives CDR1 SEHNR, CDR2 FQNEAQ (reference sequence). For the CDR3, the DNA is TGTGCCAGCAGCTACGGGACAGGGACTAACTATGGCTACACCTTC. Its translation: CASSYGTGTNYGYTF.

The chain couples TRBV7-8 to TRBJ2-2; weak D call: TRBD2 (6 bases). Trimming stripped 3 bases from V and 6 bases from J, with 8 bases between. Germline V gene sequence: CDR1 SGHVS, CDR2 FQNEAQ. This CDR3 is 13 amino acids long. In nucleotides, the CDR3 is TGTGCCAGCAGCTTTTGGGGGGCCGGGGAGCTGTTTTTT. It translates to CASSFWGAGELFF.

V usage is TRBV19 and J usage is TRBJ1-1; 9 nucleotides line up with TRBD1. Germline loops: CDR1 LNHDA, CDR2 SQIVND (reference sequence). CDR3 size: 15 residues. V gave up 4 bases and J gave up 0 bases; unmatched junction bases: 3. CDR3 region: CASSKGQGLNTEAFF. As DNA, the CDR3 is TGTGCCAGTAGTAAGGGACAGGGATTGAACACTGAAGCTTTCTTT.

V gene TRBV9 combines with J gene TRBJ1-2, with D possibly being TRBD1 (6 bases). V lost 1 base and J 8 bases, leaving 12 bases between the germline ends. Germline V lookup: CDR1 SGDLS, CDR2 YYNGEE. The CDR3 has 13 residues. The CDR3 reads CASSVTGTGGYTF. CDR3 DNA sequence: TGTGCCAGCAGCGTAACAGGGACGGGAGGCTACACCTTC.

The gene calls are TRBV7-8 and TRBJ1-1; 8 bases line up with TRBD1. The V segment lost 5 bases and the J segment 4 bases; nucleotides outside the gene matches: 9. From germline, CDR1 is SGHVS and CDR2 FQNEAQ. The length of the CDR3 is 15 residues. This chain's CDR3 is CASSPQGAGVTEAFF. In DNA form, the CDR3 reads TGTGCCAGCAGCCCCCAGGGGGCCGGGGTCACTGAAGCTTTCTTT.

The rearrangement uses TRBV29-1 and TRBJ1-2; no definite D call. The CDR3 contains 10 residues. Germline V gene lookup returns CDR1 SQVTM and CDR2 ANQGSEA. V was pared by 2 bases and J by 7 bases, with 5 bases between. In DNA, the CDR3 is TGCAGCGTTGAATCTCCTGGCTACACCTTC. Encoded protein: CSVESPGYTF.

In this sample, this clone turned up once. The genes are TRBV7-9 and TRBJ2-2; 8 bases map to TRBD2. Germline-derived CDR1 and CDR2 are SEHNR and FQNEAQ (reference sequence). The CDR3 extends over 17 amino acids. V lost 2 bases and J lost 0; bases outside the gene matches: 5. CDR3 residues: CASSLKQGLANTGELFF. CDR3 in DNA: TGTGCCAGCAGCTTAAAGCAGGGACTAGCGAACACCGGGGAGCTGTTTTTT.

V and J are TRBV28 and TRBJ2-7; 7 positions agree with TRBD1. V was pared by 5 bases and J by 4 bases, with 5 bases of the junction left unmatched. The germline CDR1 and CDR2 sequences are MDHEN and SYDVKM. The length of the CDR3 is 13 residues. CDR3 DNA sequence: TGTGCCAGCAGTGACATGGGACAGTACGAGCAGTACTTC. Translating it yields CASSDMGQYEQYF.

A word on this clone: Its ends do not fully match the called genes, so a read error is possible. V usage is TRBV18 and J usage is TRBJ1-3; D may be TRBD1 (5 bases). The CDR3 runs to 18 residues. Germline V gene sequence: CDR1 KGHSH, CDR2 LQKENI. The CDR3 here is CASSPQTTALGSGNTIYF. The CDR3 DNA reads as TGTGCCAGCTCCCCACAAACGACAGCGCTCGGCTCTGGAAACACCATATATTTT.

The chain uses TRBV21-1 and TRBJ1-6; TRBD1, the table's D call, was not compared with the DNA. TRBV21-1 is a pseudogene. The CDR3 loop spans 12 amino acids. CDR3 amino acids: CASPFRNSPLHF. Here the CDR3 DNA reads TGTGCCAGCCCGTTCAGGAATTCACCCCTCCACTTT.